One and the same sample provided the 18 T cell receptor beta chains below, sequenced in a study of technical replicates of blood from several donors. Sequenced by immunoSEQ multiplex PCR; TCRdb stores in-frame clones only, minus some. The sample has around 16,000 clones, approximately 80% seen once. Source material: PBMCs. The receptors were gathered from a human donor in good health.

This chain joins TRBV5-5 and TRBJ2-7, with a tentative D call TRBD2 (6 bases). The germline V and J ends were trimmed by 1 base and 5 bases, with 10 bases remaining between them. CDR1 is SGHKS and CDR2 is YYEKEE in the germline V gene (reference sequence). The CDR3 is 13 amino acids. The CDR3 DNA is TGTGCCAGCAGCTTGTGGGGCGGGGACGAGCAGTACTTC. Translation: CASSLWGGDEQYF. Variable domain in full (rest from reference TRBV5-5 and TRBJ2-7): DAGVTQSPTHLIKTRGQQVTLRCSPISGHKSVSWYQQVLGQGPQFIFQYYEKEERGRGNFPDRFSARQFPNYSSELNVNALLLGDSALYLCASSLWGGDEQYFGPGTRLTVT.

The CDR3 DNA is TGTGCCAGCAGCTTAGGTGTCCAATCGGGAGAGACCCAGTACTTC. Amino acid sequence: CASSLGVQSGETQYF. The chain uses TRBV7-7 and TRBJ2-5; D is ambiguous. V lost 1 base to trimming and J lost 4 bases, with 13 bases between them. The germline V gene encodes CDR1 SSHAT and CDR2 FNYEAQ (reference sequence). CDR3 length equals 15 residues.

CDR3 sequence: CASSKGLAASTDTQYF. In nucleotides, the CDR3 is TGTGCCAGTAGTAAGGGACTAGCGGCTAGCACAGATACGCAGTATTTT. V and J are TRBV19 and TRBJ2-3; TRBD2 aligns across 11 bases. V trimming: 4 bases; J trimming: 0 bases; junction bases outside the gene matches: 3. The CDR3 is 16 amino acids. Germline values: CDR1 LNHDA, CDR2 SQIVND (reference sequence).

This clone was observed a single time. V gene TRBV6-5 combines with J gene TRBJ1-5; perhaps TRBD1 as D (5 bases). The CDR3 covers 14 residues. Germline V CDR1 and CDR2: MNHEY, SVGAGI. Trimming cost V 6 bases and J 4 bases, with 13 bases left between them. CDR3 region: CASRIDRFNQPQHF. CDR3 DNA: TGTGCCAGCAGAATTGACAGATTTAATCAGCCCCAGCATTTT.

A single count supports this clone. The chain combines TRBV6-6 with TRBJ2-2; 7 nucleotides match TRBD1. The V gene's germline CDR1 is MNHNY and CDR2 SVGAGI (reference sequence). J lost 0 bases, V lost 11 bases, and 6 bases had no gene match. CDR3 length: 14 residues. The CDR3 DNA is TGTGCCGCAAGGGGGCCTGCGAACACCGGGGAGCTGTTTTTT. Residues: CAARGPANTGELFF.

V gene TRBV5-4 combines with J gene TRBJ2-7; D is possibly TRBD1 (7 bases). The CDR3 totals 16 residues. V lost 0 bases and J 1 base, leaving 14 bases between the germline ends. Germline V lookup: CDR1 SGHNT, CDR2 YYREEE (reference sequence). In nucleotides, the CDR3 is TGTGCCAGCAGCTTGGGGGCGGGACAGAGTTCCTACGAGCAGTACTTC. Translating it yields CASSLGAGQSSYEQYF.

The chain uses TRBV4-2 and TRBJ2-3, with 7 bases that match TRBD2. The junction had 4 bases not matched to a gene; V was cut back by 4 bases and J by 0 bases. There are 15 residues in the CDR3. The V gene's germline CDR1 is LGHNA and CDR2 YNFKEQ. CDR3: CASSLNSGSTDTQYF. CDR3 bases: TGTGCCAGCAGCCTAAATAGCGGGAGCACAGATACGCAGTATTTT.

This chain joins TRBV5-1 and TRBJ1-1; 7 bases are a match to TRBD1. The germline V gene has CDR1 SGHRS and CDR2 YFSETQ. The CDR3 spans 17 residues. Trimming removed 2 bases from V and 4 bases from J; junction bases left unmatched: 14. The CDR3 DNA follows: TGCGCCAGCAGCTTTACAGGGGTTCTTGGGACCTTCACTGAAGCTTTCTTT. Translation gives CASSFTGVLGTFTEAFF.

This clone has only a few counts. CDR3 nucleotide sequence: TGTGCCAGCAGCCCGGATGAAAAACTGTTTTTT. It specifies CASSPDEKLFF. The V gene is TRBV7-9, the J gene TRBJ1-4; D is unclear. Trimming took 5 bases from V and 6 from J, leaving 4 bases between them. In germline, CDR1 is SEHNR, CDR2 FQNEAQ (reference sequence). CDR3 length: 11 residues. Drawing the rest from reference TRBV7-9 and TRBJ1-4, the complete variable domain is DTGVSQNPRHKITKRGQNVTFRCDPISEHNRLYWYRQTLGQGPEFLTYFQNEAQLEKSRLLSDRFSAERPKGSFSTLEIQRTEQGDSAMYLCASSPDEKLFFGSGTQLSVL.

The CDR3 nucleotides are TGCGCCAGCAGCCGAAAAGACCCCGCGGGCTACGAGCAGTACTTC. Its protein product is CASSRKDPAGYEQYF. This chain uses TRBV5-1 with TRBJ2-7, with D maybe TRBD2 (5 bases). Germline CDR1 is SGHRS and CDR2 is YFSETQ. The CDR3 runs to 15 residues. Between the trimmed V and J ends, which lost 4 bases and 3 bases, there was a span of 17 bases.

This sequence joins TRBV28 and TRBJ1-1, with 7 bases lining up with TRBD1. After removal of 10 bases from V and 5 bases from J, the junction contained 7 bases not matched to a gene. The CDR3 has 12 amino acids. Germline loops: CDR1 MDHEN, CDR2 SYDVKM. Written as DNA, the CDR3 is TGTGCCACCGAGGGGGCGGTAACTGAAGCTTTCTTT. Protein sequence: CATEGAVTEAFF. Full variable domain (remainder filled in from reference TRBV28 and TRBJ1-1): DVKVTQSSRYLVKRTGEKVFLECVQDMDHENMFWYRQDPGLGLRLIYFSYDVKMKEKGDIPEGYSVSREKKERFSLILESASTNQTSMYLCATEGAVTEAFFGQGTRLTVV.

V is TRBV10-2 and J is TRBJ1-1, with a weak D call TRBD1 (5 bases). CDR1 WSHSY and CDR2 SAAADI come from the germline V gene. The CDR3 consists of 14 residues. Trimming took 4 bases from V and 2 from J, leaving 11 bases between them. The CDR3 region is CASSGKQVNTEAFF. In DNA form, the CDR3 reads TGCGCCAGCAGTGGGAAACAGGTTAACACTGAAGCTTTCTTT.

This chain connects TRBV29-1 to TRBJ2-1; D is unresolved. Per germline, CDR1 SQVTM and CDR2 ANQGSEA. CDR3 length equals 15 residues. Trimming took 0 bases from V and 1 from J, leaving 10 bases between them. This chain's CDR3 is CSVEDRLESYNEQFF. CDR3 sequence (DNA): TGCAGCGTTGAAGATCGCCTAGAATCCTACAATGAGCAGTTCTTC.

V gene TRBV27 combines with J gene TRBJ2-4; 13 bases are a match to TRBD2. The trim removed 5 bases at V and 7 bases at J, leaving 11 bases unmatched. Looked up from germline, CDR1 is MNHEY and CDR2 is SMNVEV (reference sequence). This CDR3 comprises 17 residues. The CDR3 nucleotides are TGTGCCAGCAGTCCGGGCGGGACTAGCGGGACTTACAACATTCAGTACTTC. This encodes CASSPGGTSGTYNIQYF.

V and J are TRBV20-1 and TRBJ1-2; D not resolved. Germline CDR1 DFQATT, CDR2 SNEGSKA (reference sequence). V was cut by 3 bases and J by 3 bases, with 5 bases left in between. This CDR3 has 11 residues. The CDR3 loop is CSARQYYGYTF. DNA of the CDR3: TGCAGTGCTAGGCAGTACTATGGCTACACCTTC.

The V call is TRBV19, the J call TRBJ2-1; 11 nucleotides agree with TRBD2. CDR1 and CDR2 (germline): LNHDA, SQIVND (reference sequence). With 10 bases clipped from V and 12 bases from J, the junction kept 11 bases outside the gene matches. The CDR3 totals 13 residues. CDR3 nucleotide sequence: TGTGCCACCGGGACTAGCGGACTTGGTGGGCAGTTCTTC. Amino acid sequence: CATGTSGLGGQFF.

CDR3 protein: CASTDREGKNEQYF. The CDR3 nucleotides read TGTGCCAGCACAGACAGGGAAGGGAAAAACGAGCAGTACTTC. The V gene is TRBV7-8, the J gene TRBJ2-7; TRBD1 matches at 7 bases. The length of the CDR3 is 14 residues. Germline CDR1 and CDR2: SGHVS and FQNEAQ. V was pared by 7 bases and J by 5 bases, with 11 bases of the junction left unmatched.

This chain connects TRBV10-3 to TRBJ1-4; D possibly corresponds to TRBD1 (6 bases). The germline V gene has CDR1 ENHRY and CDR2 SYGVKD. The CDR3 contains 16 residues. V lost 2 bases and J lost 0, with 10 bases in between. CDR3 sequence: CAISERRGATNEKLFF. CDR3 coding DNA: TGTGCCATCAGTGAGCGCAGGGGTGCAACTAATGAAAAACTGTTTTTT.